These 32 T cell receptor beta chains were all obtained from the same sample, sequenced in a study of T cells in Graves' hyperthyroidism and ophthalmopathy. Using RNA transcripts as the source, TCR beta CDR3 regions were amplified. HTBI primers were employed in a first-round RT-PCR of the TCR CDR3. TCRdb recomputed calls from the multiplex PCR reads with MiXCR, one row per CDR3 protein. This repertoire shows about 420,000 distinct CDR3 sequences, 15% to 18% found once; its top ten account for roughly an eighth. Sequencing was carried out using blood. The receptors derive from a woman aged 18 to 35 with Graves' hyperthyroidism.

As concerns this clonotype: No conserved phenylalanine or tryptophan ends this CDR3, so it is likely a read error. The chain joins TRBV4-1 to TRBJ2-7; 7 bases are a match to TRBD2. This CDR3 comprises 16 residues. Losses at the gene ends were 0 bases for V and 0 bases for J; bases not matched to a gene: 5. Germline CDR1 and CDR2: MGHRA and YSYEKL. For the CDR3, the DNA is TGCGCCAGCAGCCAAGACTGGGGGGGATCCTCCTACGAGCAGTACCTC. Its translation is CASSQDWGGSSYEQYL.

This clonotype has at least ten counts. The gene calls are TRBV27 and TRBJ2-3; D gene uncertain. Germline V lookup: CDR1 MNHEY, CDR2 SMNVEV (reference sequence). This CDR3 is 15 amino acids long. V dropped 5 bases and J dropped 3 bases, with 15 bases sitting between them. Here the CDR3 DNA reads TGTGCCAGCAGTCCCCATTCAGGTTATACAGATACGCAGTATTTT. Translated, it gives CASSPHSGYTDTQYF.

This rearrangement joins TRBV27 to TRBJ1-4; the D gene is possibly TRBD1 (5 bases). V lost 4 bases and J lost 7, with 19 bases in between. The CDR3 sequence is 16 residues long. Per the germline V gene, CDR1 is MNHEY and CDR2 is SMNVEV (reference sequence). CDR3 sequence: CASSSRGFGAGEKLFF. CDR3 DNA: TGTGCCAGCAGTTCAAGGGGATTTGGGGCGGGTGAAAAACTGTTTTTT.

The J gene is TRBJ2-3, the V gene TRBV15, with TRBD2 matching 13 bases. V was clipped by 0 bases and J by 4 bases; unmatched bases: 10. Per the germline V gene, CDR1 is LNHNV and CDR2 is YYDKDF (reference sequence). This CDR3 contains 19 residues. CDR3 sequence: CATSRDTLRLAGGSDTQYF. The CDR3 nucleotides read TGTGCCACCAGCAGAGACACGCTTAGACTAGCGGGAGGTTCAGATACGCAGTATTTT. Filled out from reference TRBV15 and TRBJ2-3, the complete variable domain reads DAMVIQNPRYQVTQFGKPVTLSCSQTLNHNVMYWYQQKSSQAPKLLFHYYDKDFNNEADTPDNFQSRRPNTSFCFLDIRSPGLGDTAMYLCATSRDTLRLAGGSDTQYFGPGTRLTVL.

This clonotype was recorded many times. V gene TRBV6-1 combines with J gene TRBJ2-2; no reliable D call. Germline V lookup: CDR1 MNHNS, CDR2 SASEGT. The V end was cut by 5 bases, the J end by 5 bases, with 9 bases between. This CDR3 has 13 amino acids. In DNA, the CDR3 is TGTGCCAGCAGTACTACCGGGACCGGGGAGCTGTTTTTT. This gives the protein CASSTTGTGELFF.

This clonotype was observed many times. The chain joins TRBV5-5 to TRBJ1-6; no clear D. V was cut by 4 bases and J by 7 bases, with 15 bases left in between. The germline CDR1 and CDR2 sequences are SGHKS and YYEKEE (reference sequence). The CDR3 sequence is 15 residues long. The CDR3 region has the DNA TGTGCCAGCAGCCTGGATTGGGGTCAGAATTCACCCCTCCACTTT. Its protein is CASSLDWGQNSPLHF.

The chain uses TRBV9 and TRBJ2-4; D possibly corresponds to TRBD2 (6 bases). The V end lost 4 bases, the J end lost 8 bases, and 13 bases lay between the germline ends. The CDR3 is 13 residues long. The V gene's germline CDR1 is SGDLS and CDR2 YYNGEE. As DNA, the CDR3 is TGTGCCAGCAGCCCCCCGTCGGGAGACATTCAGTACTTC. Translating it yields CASSPPSGDIQYF.

This clonotype showed up many times. This chain connects TRBV7-9 to TRBJ2-7; D ambiguous. The CDR3 contains 11 residues. In germline, CDR1 is SEHNR, CDR2 FQNEAQ (reference sequence). The V gene lost 5 bases and the J gene lost 4 bases, with 6 bases spanning the gap. CDR3 DNA: TGTGCCAGCAGCGGTTTATACGAGCAGTACTTC. Encoded protein: CASSGLYEQYF.

This clonotype occurred many times. The rearrangement links TRBV28 to TRBJ2-1; the D gene is possibly TRBD1 (5 bases). Per germline, CDR1 MDHEN and CDR2 SYDVKM. This CDR3 region has 14 residues. V lost 1 base, J lost 7 bases, and 11 bases lay in between. The DNA of the CDR3 is TGTGCCAGCAGTTTATCCCCAGGGCGAAATGAGCAGTTCTTC. It encodes CASSLSPGRNEQFF.

A few counts support this clonotype. The chain carries TRBV7-9 and TRBJ1-2, with 8 nucleotides matching TRBD1. Germline V gene data show CDR1 as SEHNR and CDR2 as FQNEAQ (reference sequence). This CDR3 region has 17 residues. Trimming cost V 8 bases and J 6 bases; bases outside gene matches: 20. The CDR3, as DNA: TGTGCCAGCCGACCTACTGCCCTGCAGGGGGCTTTAGATGGCTACACCTTC. This translates into CASRPTALQGALDGYTF.

In DNA, the CDR3 is TGTGCCAGCTCACCTCGGCTAGCGGGAACCACAGATACGCAGTATTTT. This sequence encodes CASSPRLAGTTDTQYF. The chain recombines TRBV18 with TRBJ2-3; the match to TRBD2 covers 9 bases. The V gene end was trimmed by 3 bases and the J gene end by 2 bases; junction bases not matched to a gene: 6. The CDR3 totals 16 residues. Germline values: CDR1 KGHSH, CDR2 LQKENI.

The gene calls are TRBV14 and TRBJ1-5, with D tentatively TRBD1 (5 bases). Between the trimmed V and J ends, which lost 1 base and 4 bases, there was a span of 14 bases. The germline V gene has CDR1 SGHDN and CDR2 FVKESK. CDR3 size: 16 residues. The CDR3 DNA reads TGTGCCAGCAGCCAAGGCGGACATGGTCGTAATCAGCCCCAGCATTTT. Its translation: CASSQGGHGRNQPQHF.

This clonotype came up a few times. The V call is TRBV28, the J call TRBJ1-2; 7 positions match TRBD1. The germline CDR1 and CDR2 sequences are MDHEN and SYDVKM. The V gene end was trimmed by 7 bases and the J gene end by 5 bases; junction bases not matched to a gene: 10. The CDR3 spans 14 residues. The CDR3 loop reads CASTYRGRGYGYTF. Here the CDR3 DNA reads TGTGCCAGCACCTACAGGGGCCGAGGGTATGGCTACACCTTC.

Many counts were recorded for this clonotype. The chain has TRBV2 and TRBJ2-2; 9 nucleotides align to TRBD2. The CDR3 consists of 14 residues. The V gene end was trimmed by 6 bases and the J gene end by 7 bases; junction bases not matched to a gene: 6. CDR1 is SNHLY, CDR2 FYNNEI, per germline. CDR3 nucleotide sequence: TGTGCCAGCAGCCCTAGCGGGATGAACGGGGAGCTGTTTTTT. Its translation is CASSPSGMNGELFF. The variable domain in full, completed from reference TRBV2 and TRBJ2-2, reads EPEVTQTPSHQVTQMGQEVILRCVPISNHLYFYWYRQILGQKVEFLVSFYNNEISEKSEIFDDQFSVERPDGSNFTLKIRSTKLEDSAMYFCASSPSGMNGELFFGEGSRLTVL.

This clonotype came up a few times. The gene calls are TRBV15 and TRBJ2-7, with D unclear. Germline values: CDR1 LNHNV, CDR2 YYDKDF (reference sequence). Trimming pared 4 bases from V and 2 bases from J, leaving 21 bases between. This CDR3 has 17 amino acids. The CDR3 spells CATSTKAGQKKAYEQYF. The CDR3 DNA follows: TGTGCCACCAGCACGAAGGCCGGGCAAAAGAAGGCCTACGAGCAGTACTTC.

This clonotype was detected many times. The chain is built from TRBV7-8 and TRBJ2-7, with TRBD1 matching 7 bases. This CDR3 region has 14 residues. Germline V gene sequence: CDR1 SGHVS, CDR2 FQNEAQ. V was pared by 4 bases and J by 3 bases, with 6 bases of the junction left unmatched. In DNA form, the CDR3 reads TGTGCCAGCAGCTCACCGGGACAGAACTACGAGCAGTACTTC. Amino acids: CASSSPGQNYEQYF.

The chain has TRBV20-1 and TRBJ2-5; TRBD1 aligns across 9 bases. This CDR3 comprises 15 residues. J lost 0 bases, V lost 5 bases, and 7 bases had no gene match. Germline CDR1 DFQATT, CDR2 SNEGSKA (reference sequence). The CDR3 coding sequence is TGCAGTGCTTTACCCCGGGACAGGGACCAAGAGACCCAGTACTTC. The encoded protein is CSALPRDRDQETQYF.

This clonotype was found many times. The rearrangement joins TRBV10-3 to TRBJ1-5; 7 bases match TRBD1. V was clipped by 2 bases and J by 5 bases; unmatched bases: 3. There are 14 residues in the CDR3. Germline CDR1 is ENHRY and CDR2 is SYGVKD. CDR3 coding DNA: TGTGCCATCAGTGAGAGAGGGGGCGATCAGCCCCAGCATTTT. This translates into CAISERGGDQPQHF.

This rearrangement joins TRBV20-1 to TRBJ1-3; D call uncertain. The germline gives CDR1 DFQATT, CDR2 SNEGSKA (reference sequence). Trimming stripped 3 bases from V and 0 bases from J, with 9 bases between. The length of the CDR3 is 14 residues. The CDR3 loop is CSASLGNSGNTIYF. Written as DNA, the CDR3 is TGCAGTGCTAGCCTGGGGAACTCTGGAAACACCATATATTTT.

This clonotype was recorded at least ten times. The V and J genes are TRBV20-1 and TRBJ1-1; 10 bases are a match to TRBD1. This CDR3 is 17 amino acids long. CDR1 and CDR2 from the germline V gene are DFQATT and SNEGSKA (reference sequence). Unmatched junction bases numbered 11, after V lost 0 bases and J lost 4 bases. Here the CDR3 DNA reads TGCAGTGCTAGAGACATGGACGGGACAGGGGTGGGCACTGAAGCTTTCTTT. This translates into CSARDMDGTGVGTEAFF.

A few counts support this clonotype. J is TRBJ2-3 and V is TRBV7-9; D might be TRBD2 (5 bases). CDR1 SEHNR and CDR2 FQNEAQ come from the germline V gene (reference sequence). V shed 5 bases and J shed 2 bases, with 11 bases lying between them. The CDR3 is 14 residues long. CDR3 sequence (DNA): TGTGCCAGCAGCCAATCTAGCTTCACAGATACGCAGTATTTT. Translated: CASSQSSFTDTQYF.

This clonotype was picked up many times. V usage is TRBV6-2 or TRBV6-3 and J usage is TRBJ2-7; D is possibly TRBD1 (6 bases). The CDR3 sequence is 14 residues long. Germline V gene sequence: CDR1 MNHEY, CDR2 SVGEGT. V lost 5 bases and J 3 bases, leaving 14 bases between the germline ends. CDR3 sequence reads: CASSDPGVLYEQYF. The CDR3, as DNA: TGTGCCAGCAGTGATCCAGGGGTCCTCTACGAGCAGTACTTC.

The sample holds many counts of this clonotype. The J gene is TRBJ2-7, the V gene TRBV11-2; TRBD1 might be the D (6 bases). Germline CDR1 reads SGHAT; CDR2 reads FQNNGV. Trimming took off 6 bases at V and 2 bases at J, with 17 bases between the two ends. The CDR3 consists of 15 residues. CDR3 sequence: CASRGVRGRPYEQYF. The CDR3 region has the DNA TGTGCCAGCAGAGGAGTCAGGGGCCGCCCCTACGAGCAGTACTTC. The full variable domain, its missing parts supplied by reference TRBV11-2 and TRBJ2-7, is EAGVAQSPRYKIIEKRQSVAFWCNPISGHATLYWYQQILGQGPKLLIQFQNNGVVDDSQLPKDRFSAERLKGVDSTLKIQPAKLEDSAVYLCASRGVRGRPYEQYFGPGTRLTVT.

Many counts were recorded for this clonotype. One end of the junction does not line up with germline, which may come from a read error. The chain recombines TRBV11-1 with TRBJ2-3; TRBD2 aligns across 8 bases. The CDR3 covers 14 residues. The V gene's germline CDR1 is SGHAT and CDR2 FQDESV (reference sequence). The CDR3 region has the DNA TGTGCCAGCAGCATAGCGGGGCCCAACCCTCCGCAGTATTTT. It codes for CASSIAGPNPPQYF.

This clonotype was counted at least ten times. One end of the junction does not line up with germline, which may come from a read error. V is TRBV27 and J is TRBJ1-1, with a tentative D call TRBD1 (5 bases). The CDR3 runs 14 residues. Germline V gene lookup returns CDR1 MNHEY and CDR2 SMNVEV (reference sequence). The CDR3 spells CARSSGLRNTEAFF. The CDR3 nucleotides are TGTGCCCGCAGCTCAGGGTTACGGAACACTGAAGCTTTCTTT.

In regard to this clonotype: This may be a read error, as it is one base from a much larger clone. The chain combines TRBV6-2 or TRBV6-3 with TRBJ2-7; 9 nucleotides line up with TRBD1. The CDR3 sequence is 16 residues long. Germline V gene lookup returns CDR1 MNHEY and CDR2 SVGEGT. The DNA of the CDR3 is TGTGCCAGCAGTTATGGGTTAACAGGGGGCTCGTACGAGCAGCACTTC. It is translated as CASSYGLTGGSYEQHF.

This clonotype was counted many times. The genes are TRBV20-1 and TRBJ2-7; maybe TRBD1 (6 bases). Germline CDR1 and CDR2: DFQATT and SNEGSKA (reference sequence). V dropped 6 bases and J dropped 2 bases, with 20 bases sitting between them. The CDR3 contains 15 residues. The CDR3 here is CSALRDTGVTYEQYF. In DNA, the CDR3 is TGCAGTGCCCTTCGGGACACCGGTGTAACCTACGAGCAGTACTTC.

This clonotype was seen ten or more times. The V gene is TRBV6-1, the J gene TRBJ1-5; D is uncertain. Trimming removed 3 bases at V and 9 bases at J, with 6 bases between. This CDR3 is built from 11 residues. The germline V gene has CDR1 MNHNS and CDR2 SASEGT. In DNA form, the CDR3 reads TGTGCCAGCAGTGACGGTATGCCCCAGCATTTT. It encodes CASSDGMPQHF.

V and J are TRBV19 and TRBJ2-1, with unresolved D. Germline V CDR1 and CDR2: LNHDA, SQIVND (reference sequence). V was pared by 8 bases and J by 1 base, with 21 bases between. The CDR3 sequence is 17 residues long. The CDR3 protein is CASRQRVWWGSYNEQFF. The DNA of the CDR3 is TGTGCCAGTCGTCAAAGGGTTTGGTGGGGATCCTACAATGAGCAGTTCTTC.

In its sample, this clonotype was seen many times. The chain carries TRBV7-2 and TRBJ2-5; 8 nucleotides align to TRBD2. V trimming: 2 bases; J trimming: 0 bases; junction bases outside the gene matches: 5. The length of the CDR3 is 16 residues. CDR1 is SGHTA and CDR2 is FQGNSA in the germline V gene. CDR3: CASSLKSGGYQETQYF. The DNA for the CDR3 is TGTGCCAGCAGCTTAAAATCGGGGGGGTACCAAGAGACCCAGTACTTC. Variable domain in full (rest from reference TRBV7-2 and TRBJ2-5): GAGVSQSPSNKVTEKGKDVELRCDPISGHTALYWYRQSLGQGLEFLIYFQGNSAPDKSGLPSDRFSAERTGGSVSTLTIQRTQQEDSAVYLCASSLKSGGYQETQYFGPGTRLLVL.

Note on this clonotype: Being one base from a much bigger clone, this may be a read error. The V and J genes are TRBV7-2 and TRBJ2-2; D is ambiguous. CDR1 and CDR2 from the germline V gene are SGHTA and FQGNSA. The CDR3 has 14 residues. The V gene lost 1 base and the J gene lost 4 bases, with 7 bases spanning the gap. The CDR3 region is CASSLGSSTGELFF. The CDR3 nucleotides are TGTGCCAGCAGCTTAGGCAGTAGCACCGGGGAGCTGTTTTTT.

The DNA of the CDR3 is TGTGCCAGCAAGGTCGCCGGGGAGCTGTTTTTT. It translates to CASKVAGELFF. The rearrangement joins TRBV28 to TRBJ2-2; D remains unclear. The length of the CDR3 is 11 residues. Germline-derived CDR1 and CDR2 are MDHEN and SYDVKM. The V gene lost 7 bases and the J gene lost 6 bases, with 6 bases spanning the gap.